These 15 T cell receptor beta chains came from one sample sequenced in a study of early T cells in non-severe SARS-CoV-2 infection. MiXCR was run by TCRdb on the 5' RACE reads, yielding one entry per CDR3 protein. This repertoire shows 74,000 or so distinct CDR3 sequences, around 10% found once; its top ten account for less than 5%. Sequenced sample: whole blood. The receptors come from an adult who was a healthcare worker with PCR-confirmed SARS-CoV-2 infection or an uninfected control (not recorded which).

The sample holds one count of this clonotype. The V and J genes are TRBV11-3 and TRBJ2-7; 7 positions agree with TRBD2. After removal of 11 bases from V and 3 bases from J, the junction contained 10 bases not matched to a gene. CDR3 size: 13 residues. Germline assignment: CDR1 SGHNT and CDR2 YENEEA. The CDR3 bases are TGTGCCTCACGCGGGGGTAGCTTCTACGAGCAGTACTTC. It yields the protein CASRGGSFYEQYF.

This chain's CDR3 is CASSYLNEQFF. The CDR3 nucleotides are TGTGCCAGCAGTTACCTCAATGAGCAGTTCTTC. The V and J genes are TRBV6-5 and TRBJ2-1; D unclear. V lost 2 bases, J lost 6 bases, and 2 bases lay in between. The length of the CDR3 is 11 residues. Germline V gene data show CDR1 as MNHEY and CDR2 as SVGAGI.

The table lists this clonotype with many counts. The CDR3 sequence is CASGGRGQTNTEAFF. CDR3 DNA: TGCGCCAGCGGGGGGAGAGGACAGACGAACACTGAAGCTTTCTTT. This sequence joins TRBV10-2 and TRBJ1-1; D might be TRBD1 (6 bases). Germline lookup yields CDR1 WSHSY and CDR2 SAAADI. Trimming left V 8 bases short and J 1 base short, with 17 bases between. This CDR3 has 15 amino acids.

This clonotype was counted at least ten times. V is TRBV7-6 and J is TRBJ2-1, with 8 bases that match TRBD1. After removal of 4 bases from V and 1 base from J, the junction contained 3 bases not matched to a gene. This CDR3 spans 15 amino acids. Germline V CDR1 and CDR2: SGHVS, FNYEAQ. The CDR3 here is CASSSTGGSYNEQFF. DNA for the CDR3: TGTGCCAGCAGCTCCACAGGGGGGTCCTACAATGAGCAGTTCTTC.

This clonotype was recorded many times. V usage is TRBV6-5 and J usage is TRBJ2-1; TRBD2 agrees at 9 bases. Germline CDR1 and CDR2: MNHEY and SVGAGI. With V trimmed by 10 bases and J by 7 bases, 8 bases remained unmatched. This CDR3 has 13 amino acids. The CDR3 DNA follows: TGTGCCACCCTCGGCGGGAGGGGTAATGAGCAGTTCTTC. Its translation: CATLGGRGNEQFF.

This clonotype has more than one count but fewer than ten. This chain links TRBV19 with TRBJ2-3; D remains unclear. The V and J ends lost 5 bases and 0 bases respectively, with 6 bases between them. This CDR3 is built from 13 residues. CDR1 LNHDA and CDR2 SQIVND come from the germline V gene (reference sequence). DNA for the CDR3: TGTGCCAGTAGTCTAACTAGCACAGATACGCAGTATTTT. Translating it yields CASSLTSTDTQYF.

This chain links TRBV6-5 with TRBJ1-6; D possibly corresponds to TRBD1 (5 bases). This CDR3 spans 18 amino acids. CDR1 is MNHEY, CDR2 SVGAGI, per germline. V dropped 5 bases and J dropped 9 bases, with 26 bases sitting between them. The CDR3 loop is CASSSTGPHPYQVSPLHF. As DNA, the CDR3 is TGTGCCAGCAGTAGTACAGGCCCGCACCCGTACCAAGTTTCACCCCTCCACTTT.

The chain recombines TRBV10-3 with TRBJ2-7, with 9 positions matching TRBD2. Germline V gives CDR1 ENHRY, CDR2 SYGVKD. This CDR3 has 15 residues. V shed 10 bases, J shed 5 bases, and the junction held 15 bases outside the gene matches. The CDR3 DNA follows: TGTGCCACCCGCGGGGGGGCGGGAGAGTCCAACGAGCAGTACTTC. Protein sequence: CATRGGAGESNEQYF.

This clonotype was seen repeatedly, ten times or more. J is TRBJ2-3 and V is TRBV30, with D perhaps TRBD1 (5 bases). Germline V lookup: CDR1 GTSNPN, CDR2 SVGIG (reference sequence). V lost 0 bases and J 2 bases, leaving 12 bases between the germline ends. The CDR3 covers 15 residues. Written as DNA, the CDR3 is TGTGCCTGGAGTGTGGGGCGGCCTGACACAGATACGCAGTATTTT. It codes for CAWSVGRPDTDTQYF. Looking up the rest from reference TRBV30 and TRBJ2-3 gives the full variable domain: SQTIHQWPATLVQPVGSPLSLECTVEGTSNPNLYWYRQAAGRGLQLLFYSVGIGQISSEVPQNLSASRPQDRQFILSSKKLLLSDSGFYLCAWSVGRPDTDTQYFGPGTRLTVL.

This clonotype has only a few counts. The chain joins TRBV5-3 to TRBJ2-6; D gene uncertain. TRBV5-3 is marked as an open reading frame, function uncertain. CDR3 length: 16 residues. V was shortened by 1 base and J by 0 bases, with 8 bases between the two germline ends. Written as DNA, the CDR3 is TGTGCCAGAAGCTTGTCACGAAGCTCTGGGGCCAACGTCCTGACTTTC. It is translated as CARSLSRSSGANVLTF.

This clonotype appeared many times. This sequence joins TRBV5-7 and TRBJ1-3; TRBD1 aligns across 7 bases. TRBV5-7 falls under the ORF class, with uncertain function. The CDR3 has 16 residues. The trim removed 2 bases at V and 0 bases at J, leaving 5 bases unmatched. The CDR3: CASSLSKGASGNTIYF. The CDR3 DNA reads TGTGCCAGCAGCTTATCTAAGGGGGCCTCTGGAAACACCATATATTTT.

This clonotype has at least ten counts. The chain links TRBV25-1 to TRBJ2-2, with D unresolved. V was cut by 4 bases and J by 6 bases, with 15 bases left in between. CDR3 length: 15 amino acids. Germline V gives CDR1 MGHDK, CDR2 SYGVNS. The CDR3 sequence is CASSGPLRAAGELFF. The CDR3, as DNA: TGTGCCAGCAGTGGACCGCTAAGGGCGGCCGGGGAGCTGTTTTTT.

CDR3: CASRILTGGETGELFF. The CDR3 region has the DNA TGTGCCAGCAGGATTCTGACAGGGGGCGAGACCGGGGAGCTGTTTTTT. The chain employs TRBV25-1 and TRBJ2-2; 10 nucleotides line up with TRBD1. Germline CDR1 and CDR2: MGHDK and SYGVNS. J lost 5 bases, V lost 6 bases, and 9 bases had no gene match. The CDR3 covers 16 residues.

This chain joins TRBV27 and TRBJ2-2; 7 bases agree with TRBD2. The germline V gene has CDR1 MNHEY and CDR2 SMNVEV (reference sequence). Unmatched junction bases numbered 3, after V lost 2 bases and J lost 6 bases. This CDR3 is built from 14 residues. The CDR3 loop is CASSLRLAPGELFF. The CDR3 DNA follows: TGTGCCAGCAGTTTAAGACTAGCTCCCGGGGAGCTGTTTTTT.

This clonotype was detected many times. J is TRBJ1-1 and V is TRBV27, with 7 bases lining up with TRBD1. Germline trimming cut 6 bases from V and 6 bases from J; bases unmatched to any gene: 7. The V gene's germline CDR1 is MNHEY and CDR2 SMNVEV (reference sequence). The CDR3 sequence is 13 residues long. In DNA form, the CDR3 reads TGTGCCAGCAGCTCCCGGGACAGCCCTGAAGCTTTCTTT. Translating gives CASSSRDSPEAFF.